The 10 T cell receptor beta chains reported below all come from one sample, sequenced in a study of cytomegalovirus exposure and HLA in healthy donors. The PCR had 60 Vbeta and 13 Jbeta primers. Data came from immunoSEQ multiplex PCR; TCRdb stores just in-frame clones and leaves some out. The sample includes 150,000 to 200,000 clones, 80% to 85% of them seen just once. Material for sequencing was PBMCs. Receptors were obtained from a male donor in good health and CMV-seropositive.

The CDR3 loop reads CASSETEYNEQFF. CDR3 coding DNA: TGCGCCAGCAGCGAGACAGAGTACAATGAGCAGTTCTTC. The chain recombines TRBV5-1 with TRBJ2-1; D may be TRBD1 (5 bases). The CDR3 loop spans 13 amino acids. V lost 4 bases to trimming and J lost 4 bases, with 9 bases between them. In germline, CDR1 is SGHRS, CDR2 YFSETQ.

This clone occurred once. The gene calls are TRBV7-7 and TRBJ1-4, with D maybe TRBD1 (5 bases). The V end was cut by 0 bases, the J end by 8 bases, with 16 bases between. Germline loops: CDR1 SSHAT, CDR2 FNYEAQ (reference sequence). The CDR3 totals 16 residues. The CDR3 sequence: CASSLAHTGHSEKLFF. The CDR3, as DNA: TGTGCCAGCAGCTTAGCGCACACAGGCCACTCAGAAAAACTGTTTTTT.

The chain combines TRBV6-1 with TRBJ1-2; D is perhaps TRBD1 (5 bases). This CDR3 has 14 amino acids. Trimming pared 7 bases from V and 3 bases from J, leaving 15 bases between. Germline CDR1 and CDR2: MNHNS and SASEGT. The CDR3 region is CASTPGPQHYGYTF. In DNA, the CDR3 is TGTGCCAGCACTCCAGGGCCTCAGCACTATGGCTACACCTTC.

The V gene is TRBV19, the J gene TRBJ1-6; D remains unclear. CDR3 length: 13 residues. Germline V lookup: CDR1 LNHDA, CDR2 SQIVND (reference sequence). Trimming shortened V by 5 bases and J by 7 bases, and 9 bases separated the two germline ends. This CDR3 reads CASSETRNSPLHF. The CDR3 bases are TGTGCCAGTAGTGAAACCAGAAATTCACCCCTCCACTTT.

CDR3 in amino acids: CASESSQGDGYGYTF. CDR3 in DNA: TGTGCCAGCGAATCCTCACAGGGGGATGGCTATGGCTACACCTTC. V is TRBV19 and J is TRBJ1-2; 8 nucleotides match TRBD1. Germline CDR1 LNHDA, CDR2 SQIVND (reference sequence). CDR3 length: 15 amino acids. Unmatched junction bases numbered 13, after V lost 9 bases and J lost 4 bases.

CDR3 coding DNA: TGTGCCAGCAGTGCCGCGGGTGGAGGCCCTTACAATGAGCAGTTCTTC. Protein product: CASSAAGGGPYNEQFF. The V call is TRBV6-4, the J call TRBJ2-1; D may be TRBD2 (5 bases). With 4 bases removed from V and 4 bases from J, the gap between germline ends came to 17 bases. This CDR3 is 16 amino acids long. Germline V gene data show CDR1 as MRHNA and CDR2 as SNTAGT.

The J gene is TRBJ2-7, the V gene TRBV13; TRBD1 matches at 9 bases. Trimming took 5 bases from V and 6 from J; bases not matched to a gene: 14. CDR1 and CDR2 from the germline V gene are PRHDT and FYEKMQ (reference sequence). The CDR3 contains 16 residues. The CDR3 DNA reads TGTGCCAGCAGCCACCACCTCCGGGACAGGGTAAGCGAGCAGTACTTC. This sequence encodes CASSHHLRDRVSEQYF.

The chain links TRBV10-3 to TRBJ2-7; TRBD1 aligns across 7 bases. The CDR3 covers 12 residues. Trimming removed 9 bases from V and 1 base from J; junction bases left unmatched: 3. Per the germline V gene, CDR1 is ENHRY and CDR2 is SYGVKD. CDR3 sequence (DNA): TGTGCCATAGGACAGGAGTCCTACGAGCAGTACTTC. It specifies CAIGQESYEQYF.

The chain's CDR3 is CASSPFGTESYEAFF. For the CDR3, the DNA is TGCGCCAGCAGCCCTTTCGGGACAGAAAGTTATGAAGCTTTCTTT. The V call is TRBV5-1, the J call TRBJ1-1; TRBD1 matches 7 bases. Germline loops: CDR1 SGHRS, CDR2 YFSETQ. J gave up 7 bases and V 4 bases, and 13 bases lay outside the gene matches. The CDR3 has 15 residues.

This chain joins TRBV7-2 and TRBJ2-5; 7 nucleotides agree with TRBD1. V gave up 3 bases and J gave up 4 bases; unmatched junction bases: 5. CDR1 and CDR2 from the germline V gene are SGHTA and FQGNSA. The CDR3 has 14 residues. The CDR3 DNA follows: TGTGCCAGCAGCTTTTCCGGGACAGCAGAGACCCAGTACTTC. The encoded protein is CASSFSGTAETQYF.